This T cell receptor beta chain is drawn from a study of blood T cell repertoires in COVID-19. Study background: The origin of the acute and convalescent COVID-19 samples was the United States, Italy and Spain. From T cells, B-cell-depleted T cells, or PBMCs came the material, which was cDNA or gDNA.

The germline CDR1 and CDR2 sequences are SGHNT and YENEEA. The CDR3 loop spans 15 amino acids. V lost 5 bases to trimming and J lost 0 bases, with 11 bases between them. Per the authors' pipeline: Cell counts per sample came from amplifying reference gene primers. Measured with immunoSEQ multiplex PCR; TCRdb has only the in-frame clones, and not every one. That table gives V, J and clone size, and the DNA gave D and trimming. This table holds about 180,000 clones, roughly nine tenths found once. Material for sequencing was peripheral blood. The chain uses TRBV11-3 and TRBJ1-3, with D possibly being TRBD1 (5 bases). The TCR comes from a man younger than 30 who had recovered from COVID-19. The CDR3 coding sequence is TGTGCCAGCAGCCAACAGGATTCCTCTGGAAACACCATATATTTT. Amino acid sequence: CASSQQDSSGNTIYF.